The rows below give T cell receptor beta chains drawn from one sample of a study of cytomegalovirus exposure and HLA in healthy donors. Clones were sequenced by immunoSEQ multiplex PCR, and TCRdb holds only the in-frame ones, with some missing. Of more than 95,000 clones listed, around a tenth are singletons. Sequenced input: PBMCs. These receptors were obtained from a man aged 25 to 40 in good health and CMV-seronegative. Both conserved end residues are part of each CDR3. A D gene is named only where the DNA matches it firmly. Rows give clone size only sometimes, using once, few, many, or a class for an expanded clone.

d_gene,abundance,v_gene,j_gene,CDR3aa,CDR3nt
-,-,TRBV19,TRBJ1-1,CASSPWGAVVGTEAFF,TGTGCCAGTAGTCCTTGGGGAGCTGTAGTGGGCACTGAAGCTTTCTTT
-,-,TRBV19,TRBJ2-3,CASSIKVFSRDTQYF,TGTGCCAGTAGTATAAAAGTTTTTTCGAGAGATACGCAGTATTTT
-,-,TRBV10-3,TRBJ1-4,CAISESSGLGEKLFF,TGTGCCATCAGTGAGTCATCAGGGTTGGGAGAAAAACTGTTTTTT
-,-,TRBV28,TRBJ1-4,CASRQRVNEKLFF,TGTGCCAGCCGACAGCGTGTTAATGAAAAACTGTTTTTT
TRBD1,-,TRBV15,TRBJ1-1,CATKGQGWGVNTEAFF,TGTGCCACCAAAGGACAGGGATGGGGGGTTAACACTGAAGCTTTCTTT
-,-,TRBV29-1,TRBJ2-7,CSPSRGQTVYEQYF,TGCAGCCCCAGCCGAGGACAAACCGTATACGAGCAGTACTTC
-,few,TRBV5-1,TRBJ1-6,CASSLAQGYNSPLHF,TGCGCCAGCAGCTTGGCCCAGGGGTATAATTCACCCCTCCACTTT
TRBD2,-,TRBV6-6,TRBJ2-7,CASSRGLAGVQEQYF,TGTGCCAGCAGTCGAGGACTAGCGGGCGTACAAGAGCAGTACTTC
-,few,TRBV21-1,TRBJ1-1,CASSRDRTMNTEAFF,TGTGCCAGCAGCCGGGACAGGACTATGAACACTGAAGCTTTCTTT
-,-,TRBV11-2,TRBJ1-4,CASSLGGKGEKLFF,TGTGCCAGCAGCTTAGGAGGGAAAGGGGAAAAACTGTTTTTT
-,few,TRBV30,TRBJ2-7,CAWSARSYEQYF,TGTGCCTGGAGTGCCAGGTCCTACGAGCAGTACTTC
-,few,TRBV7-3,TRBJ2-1,CASSLMQGDSQFF,TGTGCCAGCAGCTTAATGCAGGGCGACTCGCAGTTCTTC
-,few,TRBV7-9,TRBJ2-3,CASSPPGASATDTQYF,TGTGCCAGCAGCCCCCCCGGGGCTAGCGCCACAGATACGCAGTATTTT
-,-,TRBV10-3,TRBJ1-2,CAISLRQFYGYTF,TGTGCCATCAGCCTCAGACAGTTCTATGGCTACACCTTC
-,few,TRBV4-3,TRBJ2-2,CASSQELRENTGELFF,TGCGCCAGCAGCCAAGAGCTGAGGGAGAACACCGGGGAGCTGTTTTTT
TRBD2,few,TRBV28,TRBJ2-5,CASSSTRGGETQYF,TGTGCCAGCAGTTCGACACGGGGGGGTGAGACCCAGTACTTC
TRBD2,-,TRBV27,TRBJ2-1,CASRRGDPNEQFF,TGTGCCAGCAGACGGGGGGATCCCAATGAGCAGTTCTTC
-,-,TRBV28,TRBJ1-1,CASSIQGRRAFF,TGTGCCAGCAGTATTCAGGGGCGTCGCGCTTTCTTT
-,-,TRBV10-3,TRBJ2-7,CAITEGPPQEQYF,TGTGCCATCACGGAGGGTCCTCCTCAGGAGCAGTACTTC
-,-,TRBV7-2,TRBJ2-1,CASSSRLDYNEQFF,TGTGCCAGCAGCTCCCGACTGGATTACAATGAGCAGTTCTTC
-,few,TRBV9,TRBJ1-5,CAPPTHGRSNQPQHF,TGTGCCCCGCCCACGCACGGGAGGAGCAATCAGCCCCAGCATTTT
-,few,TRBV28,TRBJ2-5,CASSSFSRDSETQYF,TGTGCCAGCAGTTCTTTTAGCAGGGACTCGGAGACCCAGTACTTC
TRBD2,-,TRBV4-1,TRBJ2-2,CASSQTSGRASGELFF,TGCGCCAGCAGCCAAACTAGCGGGAGGGCCTCCGGGGAGCTGTTTTTT
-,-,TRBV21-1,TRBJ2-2,CASSPQRSDRGTNTGELFF,TGTGCCAGCAGCCCCCAACGAAGTGACAGGGGAACGAACACCGGGGAGCTGTTTTTT
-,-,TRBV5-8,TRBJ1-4,CASSLAGLRGSNEKLFF,TGTGCCAGCAGCTTGGCGGGTTTGAGGGGGTCTAATGAAAAACTGTTTTTT
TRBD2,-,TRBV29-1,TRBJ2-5,CSVVPPGGVFYF,TGCAGCGTTGTGCCGCCGGGGGGGGTTTTTTACTTC
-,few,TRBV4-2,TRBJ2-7,CASSQDLISSELYEQYF,TGTGCCAGCAGCCAAGATCTGATTTCTAGCGAACTTTACGAGCAGTACTTC
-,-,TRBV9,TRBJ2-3,CASSVEAGRYTDTQYF,TGTGCCAGCAGCGTAGAGGCGGGAAGGTACACAGATACGCAGTATTTT
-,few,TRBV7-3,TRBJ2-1,CASSPGGSYNEQFF,TGTGCCAGCAGCCCCGGCGGCTCCTACAATGAGCAGTTCTTC
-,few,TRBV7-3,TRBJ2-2,CASSLTGQVATYTGELFF,TGTGCCAGCAGCTTAACGGGCCAGGTTGCTACCTACACCGGGGAGCTGTTTTTT
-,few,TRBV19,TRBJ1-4,CASSIGGASNEKLFF,TGTGCCAGTAGTATAGGTGGGGCATCTAATGAAAAACTGTTTTTT
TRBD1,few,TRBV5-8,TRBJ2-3,CASSRQGWRSPSATDTQYF,TGTGCCAGCAGCCGACAGGGTTGGCGCTCCCCCTCCGCCACAGATACGCAGTATTTT
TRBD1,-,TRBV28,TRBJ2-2,CASRFKGTANTGELFF,TGTGCCAGCAGATTCAAGGGGACAGCGAACACCGGGGAGCTGTTTTTT
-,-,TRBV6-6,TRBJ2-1,CASSYSLVYNEQFF,TGTGCCAGCAGTTACTCTCTAGTCTACAATGAGCAGTTCTTC
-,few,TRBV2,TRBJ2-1,CASSERTNNEQFF,TGTGCCAGCAGTGAAAGGACAAACAATGAGCAGTTCTTC
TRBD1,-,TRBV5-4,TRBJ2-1,CASSSGTGRNEQFF,TGTGCCAGCAGTTCCGGGACAGGGAGGAATGAGCAGTTCTTC
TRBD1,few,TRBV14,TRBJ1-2,CASSRTRDRLSYGYTF,TGTGCCAGCAGCCGGACCCGGGACAGGCTCTCCTATGGCTACACCTTC
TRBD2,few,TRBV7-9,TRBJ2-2,CASSSPAGVKNTGELFF,TGTGCCAGCAGCTCGCCAGCGGGGGTGAAAAACACCGGGGAGCTGTTTTTT
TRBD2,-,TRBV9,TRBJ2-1,CASSVAGGLAGNNEQFF,TGTGCCAGCAGCGTAGCGGGGGGGCTAGCGGGTAACAATGAGCAGTTCTTC
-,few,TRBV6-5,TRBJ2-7,CASSYRTGYEQYF,TGTGCCAGCAGCTACAGAACGGGCTACGAGCAGTACTTC
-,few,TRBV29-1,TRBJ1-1,CSARLGLLNTEAFF,TGCAGCGCCCGTTTGGGACTCTTGAACACTGAAGCTTTCTTT
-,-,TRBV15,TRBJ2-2,CATSRDPLSGNTGELFF,TGTGCCACCAGCAGAGATCCCCTGAGCGGGAACACCGGGGAGCTGTTTTTT
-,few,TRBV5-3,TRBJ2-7,CARSLFGRAPRVFVLPYEQYF,TGTGCCAGAAGCTTGTTTGGTCGAGCTCCCCGGGTTTTCGTGCTACCCTACGAGCAGTACTTC
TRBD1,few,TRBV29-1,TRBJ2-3,CSVEDRGVDTQYF,TGCAGCGTTGAGGACAGGGGAGTGGATACGCAGTATTTT
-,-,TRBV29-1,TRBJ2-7,CSVMREIPYEQYF,TGCAGCGTTATGAGGGAGATTCCTTACGAGCAGTACTTC
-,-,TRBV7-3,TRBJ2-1,CASSYQDLQEQFF,TGTGCCAGCAGCTACCAGGACTTGCAAGAGCAGTTCTTC
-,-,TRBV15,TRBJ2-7,CATSIGQIYEQYF,TGTGCCACCAGCATAGGACAGATATACGAGCAGTACTTC
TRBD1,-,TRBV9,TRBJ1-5,CASSNAGGIQPQHF,TGTGCCAGCAGCAATGCAGGGGGCATTCAGCCCCAGCATTTT
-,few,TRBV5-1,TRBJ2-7,CASSLVQGPYEQYF,TGCGCCAGCAGCTTGGTTCAGGGCCCCTACGAGCAGTACTTC
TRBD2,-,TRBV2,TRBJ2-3,CASSPLAGGPADTQYF,TGTGCCAGCAGTCCCTTAGCGGGAGGTCCCGCAGATACGCAGTATTTT